Sequencing of this TCR beta chain was carried out in a study of cytomegalovirus exposure and HLA in healthy donors. PCR was performed using 60 Vbeta and 13 Jbeta primers. This table comes from immunoSEQ multiplex PCR, and its TCRdb copy is limited to in-frame clones, with some not included. This specimen shows 200,000 or so clones; the ten leading clones hold roughly 0.74%. The CDR3 totals 14 residues. The V and J ends lost 4 bases and 8 bases respectively, with 15 bases between them. Germline V CDR1 and CDR2: SGHRS, YFSETQ. This TCR was recovered from a boy aged 5-17 years in good health and CMV-seronegative. This chain connects TRBV5-1 to TRBJ1-4; maybe TRBD1 (5 bases). Specimen: PBMCs. Here the CDR3 reads CASSKDIAGEKLFF. The CDR3 DNA reads TGCGCCAGCAGCAAGGACATTGCCGGAGAAAAACTGTTTTTT.